The 3 T cell receptor beta chains presented below share a single source sample, sequenced in a study of T cells after yellow fever vaccination. TCRdb fed the 5' RACE reads into MiXCR, producing one record per CDR3 protein. This sample has over 200,000 distinct CDR3 sequences; over 6.5% occur once, and the top ten carry 1% to 1.2%. The sample in question was CD4+ T cells sorted from PBMCs, obtained on the day of the yellow fever booster vaccination. All receptors come from a man aged 25-45 years who received the YFV17D yellow fever vaccine.

This clonotype showed up many times. The chain joins TRBV28 to TRBJ2-7; 8 bases align to TRBD2. The CDR3 sequence is 14 residues long. In germline, CDR1 is MDHEN, CDR2 SYDVKM. With 8 bases clipped from V and 5 bases from J, the junction kept 11 bases outside the gene matches. CDR3 nucleotides: TGTGCCAGCCTCAAGCGGGAGCGCTCTCACGAGCAGTACTTC. Protein product: CASLKRERSHEQYF.

This clonotype was counted ten times or more. This chain connects TRBV15 to TRBJ1-2; D may be TRBD1 (5 bases). From germline, CDR1 is LNHNV and CDR2 YYDKDF (reference sequence). The CDR3 covers 13 residues. The V end was cut by 0 bases, the J end by 8 bases, with 10 bases between. The CDR3 coding sequence is TGTGCCACCAGCAGAGACGGGGGATACGGCTACACCTTC. Translated: CATSRDGGYGYTF.

This clonotype has at least ten counts. The rearrangement uses TRBV12-3 or TRBV12-4 and TRBJ2-2; TRBD2 might be the D (6 bases). The CDR3 has 15 residues. The V end was cut by 5 bases, the J end by 5 bases, with 15 bases between. The CDR3: CASSPTARGTGELFF. The DNA for the CDR3 is TGTGCCAGCAGTCCCACCGCACGGGGGACCGGGGAGCTGTTTTTT.